This T cell receptor beta chain is from a study of T-cell memory formation after mild COVID-19 (dated by TCRdb to the early 2020s). Regarding the study in general: Most TCR sequence clusters were specific to one of the two donors. T-cell clones expanding and contracting after mild COVID-19 in a couple of donors were tracked by longitudinal TCRalpha and TCRbeta repertoire sequencing. Two young, previously healthy adult volunteers made up the cohort, one male and one female.

PBMCs were isolated by Ficoll-Paque density gradient centrifugation. After removal of 5 bases from V and 3 bases from J, the junction retains 6 bases not matched to a gene. The CDR3 numbers 15 residues from cysteine through phenylalanine. Only the CDR3 portion is preserved as DNA: 45 bases, with reading frame beginning at the first base. CDR1 and CDR2, per the germline V gene (reference sequence), are SEHNR and FQNEAQ. Study-wide conclusions, independent of this receptor: The study covered only a couple of mild cases, and larger cohorts including severe cases with pre-infection samples were considered necessary. Some responding clones were detected in pre-infection memory, suggesting pre-existing cross-reactive memory T cells joined the SARS-CoV-2 response. Clones that contracted from day 15 to 85 showed balanced CD4/CD8 phenotypes, whereas a second wave of clones that expanded from day 15 to 37 leaned towards CD4+. Contracting CD4+ clones turned up mainly in the CM and EM memory subsets, whereas EMRA was where CD8+ clones were enriched. SARS-CoV-2 specificity was not confirmed for the second-wave clones peaking on day 37.

The instrument given in TCRdb is Illumina NovaSeq 6000. TCRalpha and TCRbeta cDNA libraries were constructed by 5'RACE with constant-segment primers, with sample barcodes and unique molecular identifiers being introduced. Trizol reagent was used to extract RNA from every sample. The libraries were amplified in two PCR steps, and the second step added a second sample barcode and Illumina TruSeq adapters. Sequencing of the libraries was done on an Illumina NovaSeq, producing 2 x 150 bp paired-end reads. Processing in the source paper ran as follows. The reads were demultiplexed and collapsed into UMI-guided consensus sequences using migec v1.2.7. Using mixcr v2.1.11, UMI consensuses were aligned to TRA and TRB V and J templates and then assembled into clonotypes. A clonotype was counted as expanded or contracted only if both edgeR and NoisET called the change significant, with noise models trained on biological replicates. For edgeR calls, a false discovery rate-adjusted p below 0.01 and a log2 fold-change threshold of 1 were applied. As an exploratory analysis of dynamics, max-normalized trajectories of the 1000 most abundant clonotypes were examined with PCA combined with hierarchical clustering. Separately sequenced CD4+ and CD8+ repertoires were used to assign the CD4 or CD8 phenotype of responding clones. In TCRdb, the public reads were trimmed at Q25 with fastp and aligned with MiXCR, with productive beta chains retained. One record per CDR3 amino acid sequence lists the most common genes and DNA. TCRdb, not the original authors, processed these V and J calls. The sample has about 140,000 distinct CDR3 sequences on record, about 14% of them singletons. 25% to 30% of the sample rests with the top ten.

In this sample, this clonotype turned up a few times. Its antigen is not yet known. The input lacks base qualities; no much larger clone sits a single base away. The TCR was taken from an adult woman who had mild COVID-19 (a few samples of this study predate the infection). The sample titles of this study are shuffled in the database, so cell type and time point are left out; the donor was told from shared clones. The specimen sequenced was PBMCs or a T cell subset sorted from them (not recorded which). Recombination joined TRBV7-9 with TRBJ2-7; a stretch of 11 junction bases matches TRBD1. The DNA is TGTGCCAGCAGCGTGGGACAGGGGGTGAACTACGAGCAGTACTTC. The resulting protein is CASSVGQGVNYEQYF. The CDR3 plus the reference TRBV7-9 and TRBJ2-7 genes for the other parts give the full variable domain: DTGVSQNPRHKITKRGQNVTFRCDPISEHNRLYWYRQTLGQGPEFLTYFQNEAQLEKSRLLSDRFSAERPKGSFSTLEIQRTEQGDSAMYLCASSVGQGVNYEQYFGPGTRLTVT.